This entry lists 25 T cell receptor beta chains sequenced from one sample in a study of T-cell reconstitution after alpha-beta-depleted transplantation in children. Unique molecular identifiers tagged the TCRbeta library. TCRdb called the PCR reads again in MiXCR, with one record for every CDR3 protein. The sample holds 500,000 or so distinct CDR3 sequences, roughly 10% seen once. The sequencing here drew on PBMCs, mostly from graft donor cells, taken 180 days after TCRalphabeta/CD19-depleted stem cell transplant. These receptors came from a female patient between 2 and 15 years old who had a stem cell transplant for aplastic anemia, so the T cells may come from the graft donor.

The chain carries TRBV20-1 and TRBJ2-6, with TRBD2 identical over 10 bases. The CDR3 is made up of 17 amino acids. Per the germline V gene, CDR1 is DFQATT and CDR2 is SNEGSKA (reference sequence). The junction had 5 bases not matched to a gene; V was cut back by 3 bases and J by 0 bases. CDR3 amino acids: CSARIAGGPSGANVLTF. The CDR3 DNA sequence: TGCAGTGCTAGGATAGCGGGAGGCCCCTCTGGGGCCAACGTCCTGACTTTC.

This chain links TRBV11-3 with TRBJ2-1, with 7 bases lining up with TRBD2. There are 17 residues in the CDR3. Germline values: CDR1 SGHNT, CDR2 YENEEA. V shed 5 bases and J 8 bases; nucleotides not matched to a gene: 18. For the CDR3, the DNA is TGTGCCAGCAGCATCTTCCCAGGCGGGAGAGTTGGCTATGAGCAGTTCTTC. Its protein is CASSIFPGGRVGYEQFF.

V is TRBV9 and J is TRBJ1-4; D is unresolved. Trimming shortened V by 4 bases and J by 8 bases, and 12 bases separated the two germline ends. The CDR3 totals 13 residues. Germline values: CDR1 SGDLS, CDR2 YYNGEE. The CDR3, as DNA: TGTGCCAGCAGCTCCCGTGAAAGAGAAAAACTGTTTTTT. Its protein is CASSSREREKLFF. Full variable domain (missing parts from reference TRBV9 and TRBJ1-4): DSGVTQTPKHLITATGQRVTLRCSPRSGDLSVYWYQQSLDQGLQFLIQYYNGEERAKGNILERFSAQQFPDLHSELNLSSLELGDSALYFCASSSREREKLFFGSGTQLSVL.

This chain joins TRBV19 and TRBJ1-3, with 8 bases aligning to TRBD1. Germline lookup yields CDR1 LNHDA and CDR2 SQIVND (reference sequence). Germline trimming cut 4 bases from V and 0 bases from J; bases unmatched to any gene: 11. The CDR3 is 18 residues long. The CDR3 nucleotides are TGTGCCAGTAGTACCACCGGGACAGGAGGTCTCTCTGGAAACACCATATATTTT. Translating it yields CASSTTGTGGLSGNTIYF.

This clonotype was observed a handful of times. The CDR3 sequence: CASSFRYGAFF. The DNA for the CDR3 is TGTGCCAGCAGTTTCCGCTATGGAGCTTTCTTT. V gene TRBV12-3 or TRBV12-4 combines with J gene TRBJ1-1; D gene unclear. The CDR3 loop spans 11 amino acids. V was shortened by 3 bases and J by 10 bases, with 9 bases between the two germline ends.

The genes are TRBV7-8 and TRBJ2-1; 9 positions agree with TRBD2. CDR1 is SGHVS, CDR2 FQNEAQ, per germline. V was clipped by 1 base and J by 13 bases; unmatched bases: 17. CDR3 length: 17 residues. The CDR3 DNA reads TGTGCCAGCAGCTTAGTACGGTTGGTGGTGGCGGGAGGGTCCCAGTTCTTC. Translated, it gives CASSLVRLVVAGGSQFF.

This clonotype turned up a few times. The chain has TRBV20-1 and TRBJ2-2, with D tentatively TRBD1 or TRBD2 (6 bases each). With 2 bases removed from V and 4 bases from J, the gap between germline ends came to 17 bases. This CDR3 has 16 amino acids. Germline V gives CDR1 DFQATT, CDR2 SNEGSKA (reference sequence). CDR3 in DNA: TGCAGTGCTAGACCGGGGGCGGGCCTGGGCACCGGGGAGCTGTTTTTT. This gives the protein CSARPGAGLGTGELFF.

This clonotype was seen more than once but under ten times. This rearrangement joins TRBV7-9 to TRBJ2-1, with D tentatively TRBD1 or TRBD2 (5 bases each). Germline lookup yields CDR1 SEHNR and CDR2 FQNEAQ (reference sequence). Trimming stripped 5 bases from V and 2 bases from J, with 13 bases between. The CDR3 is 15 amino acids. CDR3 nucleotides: TGTGCCAGCAGCCCCCGGGACGGTGCCTACAATGAGCAGTTCTTC. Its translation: CASSPRDGAYNEQFF.

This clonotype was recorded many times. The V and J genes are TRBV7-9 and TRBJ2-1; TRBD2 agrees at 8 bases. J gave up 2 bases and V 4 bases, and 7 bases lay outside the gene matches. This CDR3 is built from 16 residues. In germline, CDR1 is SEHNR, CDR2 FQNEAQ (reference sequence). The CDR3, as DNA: TGTGCCAGCAGCTCCCCCGGGGGGGACACCTACAATGAGCAGTTCTTC. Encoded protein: CASSSPGGDTYNEQFF.

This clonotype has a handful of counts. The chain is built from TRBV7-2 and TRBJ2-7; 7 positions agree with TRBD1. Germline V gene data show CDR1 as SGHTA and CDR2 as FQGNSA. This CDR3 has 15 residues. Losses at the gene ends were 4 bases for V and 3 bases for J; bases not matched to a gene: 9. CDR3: CASSSSSGTVYEQYF. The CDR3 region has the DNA TGTGCCAGCAGCTCTTCCTCCGGGACAGTCTACGAGCAGTACTTC.

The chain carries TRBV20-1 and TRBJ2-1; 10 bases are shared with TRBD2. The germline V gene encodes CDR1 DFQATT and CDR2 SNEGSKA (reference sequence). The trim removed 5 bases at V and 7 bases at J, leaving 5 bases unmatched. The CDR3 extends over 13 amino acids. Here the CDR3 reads CSALLAGVNEQFF. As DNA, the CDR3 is TGCAGTGCTCTTCTAGCGGGAGTGAATGAGCAGTTCTTC.

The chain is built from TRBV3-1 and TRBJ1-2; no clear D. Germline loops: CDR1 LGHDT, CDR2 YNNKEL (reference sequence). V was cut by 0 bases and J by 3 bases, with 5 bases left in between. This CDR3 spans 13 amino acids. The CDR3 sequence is CASSQDFDYGYTF. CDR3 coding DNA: TGTGCCAGCAGCCAAGATTTTGACTATGGCTACACCTTC. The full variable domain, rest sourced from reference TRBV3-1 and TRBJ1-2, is DTAVSQTPKYLVTQMGNDKSIKCEQNLGHDTMYWYKQDSKKFLKIMFSYNNKELIINETVPNRFSPKSPDKAHLNLHINSLELGDSAVYFCASSQDFDYGYTFGSGTRLTVV.

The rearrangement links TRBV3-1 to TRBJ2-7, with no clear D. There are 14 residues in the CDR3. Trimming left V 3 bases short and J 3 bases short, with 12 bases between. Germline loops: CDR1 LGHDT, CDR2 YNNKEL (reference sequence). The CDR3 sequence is CASSHPLGIYEQYV. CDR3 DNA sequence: TGTGCCAGCAGCCACCCCTTAGGCATCTACGAGCAGTACGTC.

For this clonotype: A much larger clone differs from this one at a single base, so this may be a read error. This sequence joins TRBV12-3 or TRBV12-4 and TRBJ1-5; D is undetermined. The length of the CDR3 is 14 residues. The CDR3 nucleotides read TGTGCCAGCAGTCAGGCATATAGCAATCGGCCCCAGCATTTT. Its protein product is CASSQAYSNRPQHF.

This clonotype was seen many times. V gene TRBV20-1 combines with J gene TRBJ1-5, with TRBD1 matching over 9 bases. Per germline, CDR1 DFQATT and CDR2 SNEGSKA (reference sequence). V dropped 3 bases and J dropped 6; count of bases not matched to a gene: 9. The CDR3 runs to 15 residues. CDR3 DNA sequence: TGCAGTGCTAGTCCCCAGGGACAGGGCGCTCAGCCCCAGCATTTT. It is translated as CSASPQGQGAQPQHF.

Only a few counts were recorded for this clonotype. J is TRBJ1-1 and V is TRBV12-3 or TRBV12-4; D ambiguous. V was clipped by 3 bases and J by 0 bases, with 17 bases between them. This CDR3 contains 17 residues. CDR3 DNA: TGTGCCAGCAGTTTTTCCGCGAGGGTGCTTGTGAACACTGAAGCTTTCTTT. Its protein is CASSFSARVLVNTEAFF.

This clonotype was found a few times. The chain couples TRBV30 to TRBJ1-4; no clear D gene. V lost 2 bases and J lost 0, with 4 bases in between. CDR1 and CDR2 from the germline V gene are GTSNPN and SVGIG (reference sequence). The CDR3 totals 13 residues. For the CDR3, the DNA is TGTGCCTGGAGTTCTGCAACTAATGAAAAACTGTTTTTT. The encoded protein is CAWSSATNEKLFF.

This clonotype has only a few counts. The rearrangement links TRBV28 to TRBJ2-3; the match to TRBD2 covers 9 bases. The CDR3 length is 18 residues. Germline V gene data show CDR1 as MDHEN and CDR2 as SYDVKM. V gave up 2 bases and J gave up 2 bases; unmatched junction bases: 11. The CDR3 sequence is CASSLNPKTSGFTDTQYF. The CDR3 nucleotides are TGTGCCAGCAGTTTAAACCCCAAGACTAGCGGATTCACAGATACGCAGTATTTT.

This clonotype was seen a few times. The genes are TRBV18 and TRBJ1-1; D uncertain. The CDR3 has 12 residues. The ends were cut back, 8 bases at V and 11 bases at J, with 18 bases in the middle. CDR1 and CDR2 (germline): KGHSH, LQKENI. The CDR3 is CASAPDAGVAFF. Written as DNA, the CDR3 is TGTGCCAGCGCCCCGGACGCGGGTGTGGCTTTCTTT.

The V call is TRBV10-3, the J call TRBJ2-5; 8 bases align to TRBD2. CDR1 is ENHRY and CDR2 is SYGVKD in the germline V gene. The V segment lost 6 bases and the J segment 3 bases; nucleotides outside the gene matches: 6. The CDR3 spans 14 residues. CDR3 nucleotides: TGTGCCATCAGGAGCGGGAGTGGAAAAGAGACCCAGTACTTC. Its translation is CAIRSGSGKETQYF.

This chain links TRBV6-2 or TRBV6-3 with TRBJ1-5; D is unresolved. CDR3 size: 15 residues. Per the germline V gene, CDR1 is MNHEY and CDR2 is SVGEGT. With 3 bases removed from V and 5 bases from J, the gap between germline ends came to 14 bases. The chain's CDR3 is CASSYLRTVHQPQHF. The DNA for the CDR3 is TGTGCCAGCAGTTATTTACGGACCGTGCATCAGCCCCAGCATTTT.

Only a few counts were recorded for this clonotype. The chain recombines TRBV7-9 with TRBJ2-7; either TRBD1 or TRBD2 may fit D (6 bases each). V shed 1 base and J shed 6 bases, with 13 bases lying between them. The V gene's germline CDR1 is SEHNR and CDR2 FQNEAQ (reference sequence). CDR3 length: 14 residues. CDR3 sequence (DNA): TGTGCCAGCAGCTTAGAGGAGGGGGTCGGCGAGCAGTACTTC. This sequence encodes CASSLEEGVGEQYF.

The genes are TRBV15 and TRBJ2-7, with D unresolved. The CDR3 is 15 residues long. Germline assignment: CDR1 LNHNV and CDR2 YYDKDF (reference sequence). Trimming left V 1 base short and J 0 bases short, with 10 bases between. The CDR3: CATSRGPPASYEQYF. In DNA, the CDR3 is TGTGCCACCAGCAGAGGGCCTCCTGCCTCCTACGAGCAGTACTTC.

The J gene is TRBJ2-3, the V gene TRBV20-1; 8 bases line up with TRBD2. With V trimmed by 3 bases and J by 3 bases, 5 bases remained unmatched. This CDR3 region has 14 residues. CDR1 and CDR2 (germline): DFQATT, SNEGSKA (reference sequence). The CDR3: CSASALAGTDTQYF. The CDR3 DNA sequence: TGCAGTGCTAGTGCGCTAGCGGGTACAGATACGCAGTATTTT.

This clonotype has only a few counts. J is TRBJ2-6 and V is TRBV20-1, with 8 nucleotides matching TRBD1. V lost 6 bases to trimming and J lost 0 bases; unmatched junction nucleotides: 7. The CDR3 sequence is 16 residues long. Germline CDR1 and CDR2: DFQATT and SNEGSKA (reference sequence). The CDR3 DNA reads TGCAGTGCAATGGGACAGGTGATCTCTGGGGCCAACGTCCTGACTTTC. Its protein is CSAMGQVISGANVLTF.